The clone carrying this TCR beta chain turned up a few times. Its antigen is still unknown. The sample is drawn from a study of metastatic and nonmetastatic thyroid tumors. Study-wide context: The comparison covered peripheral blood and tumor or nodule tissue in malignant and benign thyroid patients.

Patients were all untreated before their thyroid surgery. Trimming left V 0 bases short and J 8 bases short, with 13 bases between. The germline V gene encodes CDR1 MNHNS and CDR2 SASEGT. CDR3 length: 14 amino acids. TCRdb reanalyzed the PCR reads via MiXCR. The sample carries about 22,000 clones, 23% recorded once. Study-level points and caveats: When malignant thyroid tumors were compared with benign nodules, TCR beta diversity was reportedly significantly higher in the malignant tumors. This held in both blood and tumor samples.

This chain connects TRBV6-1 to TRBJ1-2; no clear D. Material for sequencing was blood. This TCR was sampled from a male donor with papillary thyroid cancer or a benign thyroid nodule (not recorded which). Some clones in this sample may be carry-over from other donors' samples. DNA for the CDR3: TGTGCCAGCAGTGAAGCCAGACCCGCTTACGGCTACACCTTC. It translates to CASSEARPAYGYTF.